These 9 T cell receptor beta chains share one sample of origin, sequenced in a study of cytomegalovirus exposure and HLA in healthy donors. The PCR employed 60 Vbeta primers together with 13 Jbeta primers. Assay: immunoSEQ multiplex PCR; the TCRdb copy retains only in-frame clones and omits some. Counted here are tens of thousands of clones, around 78% occurring once; the ten biggest clones make up 4.5% to 7%. The sequenced sample consisted of PBMCs. These receptors were taken from a male donor in good health and CMV-seropositive.

The chain links TRBV4-3 to TRBJ2-3; the match to TRBD2 covers 10 bases. This CDR3 spans 17 amino acids. The ends lost 1 base at V and 5 bases at J; junction bases unmatched: 9. The germline CDR1 and CDR2 sequences are LGHNA and YSLEER. The CDR3 DNA sequence: TGCGCCAGCAGCCAAGTGGGAGCGGGGGGGCCCGGAGATACGCAGTATTTT. Its translation: CASSQVGAGGPGDTQYF.

The chain carries TRBV27 and TRBJ1-2; D is possibly TRBD1 (5 bases). V lost 3 bases and J 6 bases, leaving 8 bases between the germline ends. The CDR3 sequence is 12 residues long. The V gene's germline CDR1 is MNHEY and CDR2 SMNVEV (reference sequence). The CDR3 loop is CASSFKGNGYTF. The CDR3, as DNA: TGTGCCAGCAGTTTTAAGGGGAATGGCTACACCTTC.

This chain connects TRBV30 to TRBJ2-7; D is uncertain. V was clipped by 0 bases and J by 6 bases, with 6 bases between them. Germline CDR1 and CDR2: GTSNPN and SVGIG (reference sequence). The CDR3 consists of 11 residues. The CDR3 protein is CAWSVQVEQYF. For the CDR3, the DNA is TGTGCCTGGAGTGTACAAGTCGAGCAGTACTTC.

The chain joins TRBV4-1 to TRBJ2-1, with a tentative D call TRBD1 (6 bases). Germline lookup yields CDR1 MGHRA and CDR2 YSYEKL. V was cut by 4 bases and J by 5 bases, with 15 bases left in between. The CDR3 is made up of 15 amino acids. The CDR3 reads CASSPRGSGNNEQFF. The DNA for the CDR3 is TGCGCCAGCAGCCCGAGGGGGTCTGGAAACAATGAGCAGTTCTTC.

This clone was counted only a few times. The genes are TRBV19 and TRBJ1-6; a possible D gene is TRBD1 (6 bases). Germline CDR1 is LNHDA and CDR2 is SQIVND (reference sequence). V shed 6 bases and J shed 8 bases, with 11 bases lying between them. The CDR3 has 13 amino acids. The CDR3 sequence is CASSPKGDSPLHF. Written as DNA, the CDR3 is TGTGCCAGTAGCCCAAAGGGGGATTCACCCCTCCACTTT. The variable domain in full, with the rest retrieved from reference TRBV19 and TRBJ1-6, is DGGITQSPKYLFRKEGQNVTLSCEQNLNHDAMYWYRQDPGQGLRLIYYSQIVNDFQKGDIAEGYSVSREKKESFPLTVTSAQKNPTAFYLCASSPKGDSPLHFGNGTRLTVT.

The chain uses TRBV7-6 and TRBJ1-1; D is uncertain. This CDR3 spans 13 amino acids. Germline CDR1 SGHVS, CDR2 FNYEAQ. The germline V and J ends were trimmed by 6 bases and 1 base, with 9 bases remaining between them. As DNA, the CDR3 is TGTGCCAGCAGGACCGACACGAACACTGAAGCTTTCTTT. It codes for CASRTDTNTEAFF.

V and J are TRBV27 and TRBJ1-6; 9 nucleotides match TRBD1. The CDR3 contains 14 residues. With V trimmed by 6 bases and J by 8 bases, 5 bases remained unmatched. CDR1 MNHEY and CDR2 SMNVEV come from the germline V gene (reference sequence). The CDR3 region has the DNA TGTGCCAGCAGAGGGACAGGGTATCATTCACCCCTCCACTTT. It translates to CASRGTGYHSPLHF.

This chain uses TRBV11-2 with TRBJ2-1; 12 bases match TRBD1. The germline V gene encodes CDR1 SGHAT and CDR2 FQNNGV. V shed 7 bases, J shed 9 bases, and the junction held 10 bases outside the gene matches. The CDR3 extends over 15 amino acids. CDR3 sequence: CASNGEWGQGAEQFF. As DNA, the CDR3 is TGTGCCAGCAACGGTGAATGGGGACAGGGGGCTGAGCAGTTCTTC. The full variable domain, in which reference TRBV11-2 and TRBJ2-1 provide the parts outside the CDR3, is EAGVAQSPRYKIIEKRQSVAFWCNPISGHATLYWYQQILGQGPKLLIQFQNNGVVDDSQLPKDRFSAERLKGVDSTLKIQPAKLEDSAVYLCASNGEWGQGAEQFFGPGTRLTVL.

The chain has TRBV18 and TRBJ2-4; TRBD1 agrees at 7 bases. J was trimmed by 15 bases and V by 5 bases; bases with no gene match: 13. Germline CDR1 KGHSH, CDR2 LQKENI. The CDR3 length is 13 residues. This CDR3 reads CASSGDRDTLRYF. In DNA, the CDR3 is TGTGCCAGCTCAGGCGACAGGGATACCCTACGGTACTTC.